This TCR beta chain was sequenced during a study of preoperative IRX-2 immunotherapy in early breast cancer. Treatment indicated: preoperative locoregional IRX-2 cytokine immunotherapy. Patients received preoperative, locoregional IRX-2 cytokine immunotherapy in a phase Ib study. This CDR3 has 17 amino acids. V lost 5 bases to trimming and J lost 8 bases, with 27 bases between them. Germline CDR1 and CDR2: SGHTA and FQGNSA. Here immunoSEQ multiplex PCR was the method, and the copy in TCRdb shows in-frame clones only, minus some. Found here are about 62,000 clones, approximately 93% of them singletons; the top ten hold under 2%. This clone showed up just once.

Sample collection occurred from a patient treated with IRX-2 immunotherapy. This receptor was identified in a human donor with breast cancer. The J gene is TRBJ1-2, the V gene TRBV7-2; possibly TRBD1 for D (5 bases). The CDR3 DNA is TGTGCCAGCAGCCATCCCCGGTTGAAGGGGCCTGATCGAGGCTACACCTTC. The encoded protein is CASSHPRLKGPDRGYTF.